The 15 T cell receptor beta chains listed next were all sequenced from one sample in a study of regulatory T cells in long-lasting Graves disease (dated by TCRdb to the early 2020s). Libraries were prepared through multiplex PCR. This sample was sequenced with an Illumina HiSeq 4000. CDR3 regions were amplified by Arm-PCR with iRepertoire HTBI primers to construct TCR beta libraries. TCRdb applied fastp at Q25 and MiXCR to the public reads, then kept only in-frame beta chains. Records with the same CDR3 protein are collapsed into one entry carrying the most frequent genes and DNA. The sample table shows almost 350,000 distinct CDR3 sequences, and 20% are seen once. 29% of the sample comes from the top ten. The time point label, read with the paper, signifies: persistent/refractory GD, antithyroid drugs over 5 years with positive TRAb. RNA was extracted from PBMCs in TRIzol for both TCR sequencing and RNA sequencing.

The source was peripheral blood mononuclear cells (PBMCs), collected when the disease was refractory, from a patient treated with antithyroid drugs. These receptors were collected from a female donor with Graves disease.

Details on this clonotype: This sequence may be a read error, since a much larger clone differs from it by one base. The chain combines TRBV5-1 with TRBJ1-1, with 10 bases lining up with TRBD1. This CDR3 is built from 13 residues. Germline V gene data show CDR1 as SGHRS and CDR2 as YFSETQ. In DNA form, the CDR3 reads TGCGCCAGCAGCCTCGCTGACAGGGGGCAAGCTCTCTTT. This codes for CASSLADRGQALF.

The table lists this clonotype with many counts. This sequence joins TRBV11-2 and TRBJ2-7; weak D call: TRBD1 (6 bases). The CDR3 loop spans 14 amino acids. Looked up from germline, CDR1 is SGHAT and CDR2 is FQNNGV. Between the trimmed V and J ends, which lost 5 bases and 0 bases, there was a span of 11 bases. In nucleotides, the CDR3 is TGTGCCAGCAGCGGACAGTCCTTCTCCTACGAGCAGTACTTC. Translated, it gives CASSGQSFSYEQYF.

This clonotype turned up a few times. The chain couples TRBV30 to TRBJ1-5; D remains unclear. This CDR3 has 13 residues. The V and J ends lost 0 bases and 7 bases respectively, with 10 bases between them. Germline V CDR1 and CDR2: GTSNPN, SVGIG (reference sequence). The CDR3 DNA reads TGTGCCTGGAGTGTACGTAGTAGCCAGCCCCAGCATTTT. This sequence encodes CAWSVRSSQPQHF.

This clonotype occurred many times. The gene calls are TRBV20-1 and TRBJ2-7; no clear D. The germline CDR1 and CDR2 sequences are DFQATT and SNEGSKA (reference sequence). CDR3 length: 12 residues. V dropped 2 bases and J dropped 3 bases, with 8 bases sitting between them. The CDR3 region has the DNA TGCAGTGCTAGATTTGAGCTCTACGAGCAGTACTTC. This encodes CSARFELYEQYF.

This clonotype was counted at least ten times. The chain has TRBV11-3 and TRBJ2-2; 7 nucleotides match TRBD1. V shed 5 bases, J shed 8 bases, and the junction held 11 bases outside the gene matches. CDR3 length: 15 residues. CDR1 and CDR2 (germline): SGHNT, YENEEA. CDR3 coding DNA: TGTGCCAGCAGCCGACGGGCCAGGGGGTTTGGGGAGCTGTTTTTT. It codes for CASSRRARGFGELFF.

This chain joins TRBV5-1 and TRBJ2-2, with 9 bases aligning to TRBD2. The ends lost 5 bases at V and 1 base at J; junction bases unmatched: 6. The CDR3 length is 16 residues. CDR1 is SGHRS, CDR2 YFSETQ, per germline. CDR3 coding DNA: TGCGCCAGCAGTCTTCAGACTAGCGGGAACACCGGGGAGCTGTTTTTT. This encodes CASSLQTSGNTGELFF.

A word on this clonotype: A single base is all that separates this from a far larger clone, so a read error is likely. This chain joins TRBV12-3 or TRBV12-4 and TRBJ2-5; weak D call: TRBD1 (7 bases). With 8 bases removed from V and 5 bases from J, the gap between germline ends came to 12 bases. CDR3 size: 12 residues. CDR3 nucleotides: TGTGCCAGCGGCAGGGGGGTGGAGACCCAGTACTTC. It is translated as CASGRGVETQYF.

This clonotype was seen only a few times. V usage is TRBV30 and J usage is TRBJ1-2; perhaps TRBD1 as D (6 bases). V was shortened by 0 bases and J by 4 bases, with 24 bases between the two germline ends. The CDR3 runs 18 residues. The germline gives CDR1 GTSNPN, CDR2 SVGIG (reference sequence). In nucleotides, the CDR3 is TGTGCCTGGAGTGTATTTCAGATGGGCAGGGGAACCGCCTATGGCTACACCTTC. Its protein product is CAWSVFQMGRGTAYGYTF. Together with reference TRBV30 and TRBJ1-2, the CDR3 gives the full variable domain: SQTIHQWPATLVQPVGSPLSLECTVEGTSNPNLYWYRQAAGRGLQLLFYSVGIGQISSEVPQNLSASRPQDRQFILSSKKLLLSDSGFYLCAWSVFQMGRGTAYGYTFGSGTRLTVV.

Points on this clonotype: This likely reflects a read error, since a far larger clone is one base away. The chain links TRBV14 to TRBJ2-2, with TRBD2 matching over 7 bases. Germline V gene sequence: CDR1 SGHDN, CDR2 FVKESK. This CDR3 region has 16 residues. This CDR3 is CASKGSLAVNTGELSF. CDR3 nucleotides: TGTGCCAGCAAAGGGTCCCTAGCGGTAAACACCGGGGAGCTGTCTTTT.

V is TRBV6-2 or TRBV6-3 and J is TRBJ1-1; 10 bases are a match to TRBD1. Germline-derived CDR1 and CDR2 are MNHEY and SVGEGT. V trimming: 6 bases; J trimming: 6 bases; junction bases outside the gene matches: 10. CDR3 length equals 15 residues. This CDR3 is CASRRGTGVSAEAFF. CDR3 sequence (DNA): TGTGCCAGCAGACGAGGGACAGGGGTAAGCGCTGAAGCTTTCTTT.

The table lists this clonotype with a few counts. The rearrangement joins TRBV5-1 to TRBJ2-4; TRBD2 agrees at 10 bases. Trimming at V came to 4 bases and at J to 12 bases, leaving 10 bases not matched to a gene. CDR1 is SGHRS, CDR2 YFSETQ, per germline. CDR3 length equals 14 residues. The CDR3 region is CASSDPTSGRPQYF. The CDR3 coding sequence is TGCGCCAGCAGCGACCCGACTAGCGGGCGGCCTCAGTACTTC.

The rearrangement links TRBV7-9 to TRBJ1-2; 7 nucleotides align to TRBD1. Germline-derived CDR1 and CDR2 are SEHNR and FQNEAQ (reference sequence). Trimming removed 5 bases from V and 6 bases from J; junction bases left unmatched: 3. The CDR3 length is 12 residues. The DNA for the CDR3 is TGTGCCAGCAGCCATACAGGGGATGGCTACACCTTC. It encodes CASSHTGDGYTF.

The sample holds many counts of this clonotype. It may be a read error: a sequence one base away is much more abundant. The rearrangement joins TRBV3-1 to TRBJ2-5, with 11 bases matching TRBD2. The V segment lost 6 bases and the J segment 1 base; nucleotides outside the gene matches: 4. CDR3 length: 15 amino acids. Germline V gene data show CDR1 as LGHDT and CDR2 as YNNKEL (reference sequence). CDR3 in DNA: TGTGCCAGCAGTCGTAGCGGGGGGGCCCAAGAGACCCAGTACTTC. It is translated as CASSRSGGAQETQYF.

This chain links TRBV4-2 with TRBJ2-7; no reliable D call. Deletions cut 4 bases from V and 2 bases from J, with 12 bases between. Germline V gene sequence: CDR1 LGHNA, CDR2 YNFKEQ. The CDR3 is made up of 14 amino acids. The CDR3: CASSRFGSTYEQYF. The CDR3 region has the DNA TGTGCCAGCAGCCGGTTTGGCAGTACCTACGAGCAGTACTTC.

The chain combines TRBV6-1 with TRBJ2-2, with no clear D. CDR3 length: 14 residues. Per germline, CDR1 MNHNS and CDR2 SASEGT. With 5 bases removed from V and 4 bases from J, the gap between germline ends came to 11 bases. The CDR3 is CASSKWTTTGELFF. CDR3 coding DNA: TGTGCCAGCAGTAAGTGGACCACCACCGGGGAGCTGTTTTTT.